Following are 7 T cell receptor beta chains from one sample sequenced in a study of blood T cell repertoires in COVID-19. Method: immunoSEQ multiplex PCR; TCRdb's copy keeps in-frame clones and lacks some. The sample has 200,000 to 250,000 clones; around 80% are singletons. The sample taken for sequencing was peripheral blood. The receptors were sampled from a woman older than 75 with COVID-19, enrolled during active disease.

This chain joins TRBV3-1 (or the pseudogene TRBV3-2) and TRBJ1-3, with a weak D call TRBD1 (6 bases). Germline CDR1 reads LGHDT; CDR2 reads YNNKEL (reference sequence). This CDR3 has 15 amino acids. Trimming pared 2 bases from V and 2 bases from J, leaving 10 bases between. CDR3 sequence: CASSQSAGAGNTIYF. The CDR3 region has the DNA TGTGCCAGCAGCCAATCCGCAGGGGCTGGAAACACCATATATTTT.

The rearrangement links TRBV5-1 to TRBJ2-3; 7 bases agree with TRBD2. CDR3 length: 17 residues. Germline V lookup: CDR1 SGHRS, CDR2 YFSETQ. With 2 bases clipped from V and 6 bases from J, the junction kept 15 bases outside the gene matches. The DNA for the CDR3 is TGCGCCAGCAGCTTTAATGGAGCGGGGCGGGCGGGGGATACGCAGTATTTT. Translated: CASSFNGAGRAGDTQYF.

The chain combines TRBV24-1 with TRBJ2-5, with 7 nucleotides matching TRBD1. The CDR3 is made up of 16 amino acids. The V segment lost 0 bases and the J segment 1 base; nucleotides outside the gene matches: 4. Germline CDR1 reads KGHDR; CDR2 reads SFDVKD. The CDR3 DNA reads TGTGCCACCAGTGATTTGGGCAGGGGGACCCAAGAGACCCAGTACTTC. It translates to CATSDLGRGTQETQYF.

The CDR3 here is CASSLESRQGSADTQYF. CDR3 in DNA: TGCGCCAGCAGCTTGGAATCTCGACAGGGGTCCGCAGATACGCAGTATTTT. This chain joins TRBV5-1 and TRBJ2-3, with 8 bases fitting TRBD1. In germline, CDR1 is SGHRS, CDR2 YFSETQ. With V trimmed by 0 bases and J by 4 bases, 10 bases remained unmatched. The CDR3 spans 17 residues.

The chain has TRBV20-1 and TRBJ2-7; 10 nucleotides align to TRBD2. V dropped 3 bases and J dropped 5; count of bases not matched to a gene: 7. This CDR3 spans 14 amino acids. Germline V CDR1 and CDR2: DFQATT, SNEGSKA (reference sequence). For the CDR3, the DNA is TGCAGTGCTAGTCCCCCTAGCGGGGGAAACGAGCAGTACTTC. Translated: CSASPPSGGNEQYF.

The V and J genes are TRBV28 and TRBJ2-7; TRBD1 aligns across 7 bases. The CDR3 has 14 residues. Trimming removed 4 bases from V and 2 bases from J; junction bases left unmatched: 5. Germline CDR1 is MDHEN and CDR2 is SYDVKM. This chain's CDR3 is CASSSGTATYEQYV. In DNA, the CDR3 is TGTGCCAGCAGTTCCGGGACAGCGACCTACGAGCAGTACGTC.

The chain is built from TRBV19 and TRBJ1-1; 8 positions match TRBD1. Losses at the gene ends were 4 bases for V and 5 bases for J; bases not matched to a gene: 6. This CDR3 spans 14 amino acids. In germline, CDR1 is LNHDA, CDR2 SQIVND (reference sequence). The chain's CDR3 is CASSSRGRRTEAFF. CDR3 DNA sequence: TGTGCCAGTAGTAGCAGGGGGCGTAGGACTGAAGCTTTCTTT.